Listed below are T cell receptor beta chains from one sample, sequenced in a study of T cell responses to AZD1222 COVID-19 vaccine. TCRdb's table, derived via immunoSEQ multiplex PCR, lists solely in-frame clones and lacks some. The sample has some 170,000 clones, roughly nine tenths seen once. The specimen was peripheral blood, collected 28 days after the second AZD1222 dose. These receptors all come from an adult who received the AZD1222 COVID-19 vaccine. The CDR3 runs from the conserved cysteine through the conserved F or W. Each record gives: CDR3 protein, CDR3 DNA, D gene, V gene, J gene, CDR3 length, clone size. The D gene is left open where the match is weak. Some rows mark clone size as missing; the rest say once, few, many or name a class of expanded clone.

CDR3 protein: CASSFPRGTEAFF
CDR3 DNA: TGTGCCAGCAGCTTTCCTAGGGGCACTGAAGCTTTCTTT
D gene: NA
V gene: TRBV7-2
J gene: TRBJ1-1
CDR3 length: 13
clone size: NA

CDR3 protein: CASRGLAAETQYF
CDR3 DNA: TGTGCCAGCCGCGGACTAGCGGCGGAGACCCAGTACTTC
D gene: TRBD2
V gene: TRBV5-6
J gene: TRBJ2-5
CDR3 length: 13
clone size: NA

CDR3 protein: CASSTGQNPPTDTQYF
CDR3 DNA: TGTGCCAGCAGTACGGGACAGAACCCTCCCACAGATACGCAGTATTTT
D gene: TRBD1
V gene: TRBV5-4
J gene: TRBJ2-3
CDR3 length: 16
clone size: NA

CDR3 protein: CASRFAGYGYTF
CDR3 DNA: TGCGCCAGCCGTTTTGCTGGCTATGGCTACACCTTC
D gene: NA
V gene: TRBV5-1
J gene: TRBJ1-2
CDR3 length: 12
clone size: NA

CDR3 protein: CASRFSQGTNYGYTF
CDR3 DNA: TGTGCCAGCAGATTCTCGCAGGGGACTAACTATGGCTACACCTTC
D gene: NA
V gene: TRBV6-5
J gene: TRBJ1-2
CDR3 length: 15
clone size: once

CDR3 protein: CASSTLTGQGWDGYTF
CDR3 DNA: TGTGCCAGTAGTACGCTAACGGGACAGGGGTGGGATGGCTACACCTTC
D gene: TRBD1
V gene: TRBV19
J gene: TRBJ1-2
CDR3 length: 16
clone size: NA

CDR3 protein: CASRKGYEQYF
CDR3 DNA: TGTGCCAGCAGGAAAGGTTACGAGCAGTACTTC
D gene: NA
V gene: TRBV27
J gene: TRBJ2-7
CDR3 length: 11
clone size: NA

CDR3 protein: CASSLGDIRGPDF
CDR3 DNA: TGTGCCAGCAGCTTAGGAGATATAAGGGGTCCGGACTTC
D gene: NA
V gene: TRBV11-2
J gene: TRBJ2-4
CDR3 length: 13
clone size: NA

CDR3 protein: CASGLAQGYSNQPQHF
CDR3 DNA: TGTGCTAGTGGTTTGGCACAGGGATATAGCAATCAGCCCCAGCATTTT
D gene: NA
V gene: TRBV12-5
J gene: TRBJ1-5
CDR3 length: 16
clone size: few

CDR3 protein: CASRGTGTSQFF
CDR3 DNA: TGTGCCAGCAGGGGGACCGGGACTTCACAGTTCTTC
D gene: NA
V gene: TRBV2
J gene: TRBJ2-1
CDR3 length: 12
clone size: few

CDR3 protein: CASFASGGTGELFF
CDR3 DNA: TGCGCCAGCTTTGCTAGCGGAGGCACCGGGGAGCTGTTTTTT
D gene: TRBD2
V gene: TRBV10-2
J gene: TRBJ2-2
CDR3 length: 14
clone size: NA

CDR3 protein: CASSLRGSGAHTEAFF
CDR3 DNA: TGTGCCAGCAGCTTGAGGGGGTCAGGGGCACACACTGAAGCTTTCTTT
D gene: NA
V gene: TRBV13
J gene: TRBJ1-1
CDR3 length: 16
clone size: NA

CDR3 protein: CASSQGLGSPTEAFF
CDR3 DNA: TGCGCCAGCAGCCAAGGCCTCGGCAGTCCTACCGAAGCTTTCTTT
D gene: NA
V gene: TRBV4-1
J gene: TRBJ1-1
CDR3 length: 15
clone size: NA

CDR3 protein: CASSDTLRGANTEAFF
CDR3 DNA: TGTGCCAGCAGTGATACCCTTAGGGGGGCGAACACTGAAGCTTTCTTT
D gene: NA
V gene: TRBV6-1
J gene: TRBJ1-1
CDR3 length: 16
clone size: NA

CDR3 protein: CASSYSRVGELFF
CDR3 DNA: TGTGCCAGCAGTTACTCGAGGGTAGGGGAACTGTTTTTT
D gene: NA
V gene: TRBV6-6
J gene: TRBJ1-4
CDR3 length: 13
clone size: NA

CDR3 protein: CATSATGVGGSPLHF
CDR3 DNA: TGTGCCACCAGTGCGACAGGGGTTGGAGGTTCACCCCTCCACTTT
D gene: TRBD1
V gene: TRBV24-1
J gene: TRBJ1-6
CDR3 length: 15
clone size: NA

CDR3 protein: CASSPAQWKYGYTF
CDR3 DNA: TGTGCCAGCAGCCCCGCCCAATGGAAATATGGCTACACCTTC
D gene: NA
V gene: TRBV5-4
J gene: TRBJ1-2
CDR3 length: 14
clone size: NA

CDR3 protein: CASSQDTVSPQHF
CDR3 DNA: TGTGCCAGCAGTCAAGACACGGTCAGCCCCCAGCATTTT
D gene: NA
V gene: TRBV7-2
J gene: TRBJ1-5
CDR3 length: 13
clone size: NA

CDR3 protein: CASSSTSTGGWREQFF
CDR3 DNA: TGTGCCAGCAGCTCGACCTCGACAGGGGGCTGGCGTGAGCAGTTCTTC
D gene: TRBD1
V gene: TRBV5-4
J gene: TRBJ2-1
CDR3 length: 16
clone size: NA

CDR3 protein: CASSPEDEKLFF
CDR3 DNA: TGTGCCAGCAGCCCGGAGGATGAAAAACTGTTTTTT
D gene: NA
V gene: TRBV7-9
J gene: TRBJ1-4
CDR3 length: 12
clone size: NA

CDR3 protein: CASSDRLDGYTF
CDR3 DNA: TGTGCCAGCAGTGACAGATTAGATGGCTACACCTTC
D gene: NA
V gene: TRBV2
J gene: TRBJ1-2
CDR3 length: 12
clone size: few

CDR3 protein: CASSFGGGGETQYF
CDR3 DNA: TGTGCCAGCAGCTTCGGGGGAGGAGGAGAGACCCAGTACTTC
D gene: NA
V gene: TRBV7-6
J gene: TRBJ2-5
CDR3 length: 14
clone size: NA

CDR3 protein: CASSLRDREGQPQHF
CDR3 DNA: TGTGCCAGTAGCCTCCGGGACAGGGAAGGCCAGCCCCAGCATTTT
D gene: TRBD1
V gene: TRBV19
J gene: TRBJ1-5
CDR3 length: 15
clone size: NA

CDR3 protein: CASSERVYNSPLHF
CDR3 DNA: TGCGCCAGCAGTGAGAGGGTGTATAATTCACCCCTCCACTTT
D gene: NA
V gene: TRBV10-1
J gene: TRBJ1-6
CDR3 length: 14
clone size: NA

CDR3 protein: CASSLAGGFVAGELFF
CDR3 DNA: TGTGCCAGCAGCTTAGCAGGGGGATTTGTTGCCGGGGAGCTGTTTTTT
D gene: TRBD1
V gene: TRBV11-2
J gene: TRBJ2-2
CDR3 length: 16
clone size: once

CDR3 protein: CASRPEGEPQHF
CDR3 DNA: TGTGCCAGCAGGCCCGAGGGGGAGCCCCAGCATTTT
D gene: NA
V gene: TRBV2
J gene: TRBJ1-5
CDR3 length: 12
clone size: NA

CDR3 protein: CASSEYRMNTEAFF
CDR3 DNA: TGTGCCAGCAGTGAATACAGAATGAACACTGAAGCTTTCTTT
D gene: NA
V gene: TRBV6-1
J gene: TRBJ1-1
CDR3 length: 14
clone size: NA

CDR3 protein: CATSRQDTGELFF
CDR3 DNA: TGTGCCACCAGCAGACAAGACACCGGGGAGCTGTTTTTT
D gene: NA
V gene: TRBV15
J gene: TRBJ2-2
CDR3 length: 13
clone size: NA

CDR3 protein: CASSKLDTEAFF
CDR3 DNA: TGTGCCAGCAGTAAACTGGACACTGAAGCTTTCTTT
D gene: NA
V gene: TRBV12-3/TRBV12-4
J gene: TRBJ1-1
CDR3 length: 12
clone size: NA

CDR3 protein: CASSRGPPDQPQHF
CDR3 DNA: TGTGCCAGCTCGCGAGGACCTCCAGATCAGCCCCAGCATTTT
D gene: NA
V gene: TRBV18
J gene: TRBJ1-5
CDR3 length: 14
clone size: NA

CDR3 protein: CASSKHQGTAPETQYF
CDR3 DNA: TGTGCCAGCAGCAAACACCAGGGGACGGCCCCCGAGACCCAGTACTTC
D gene: NA
V gene: TRBV5-4
J gene: TRBJ2-5
CDR3 length: 16
clone size: NA

CDR3 protein: CASSLGVTGELFF
CDR3 DNA: TGCGCCAGCAGCTTGGGGGTCACCGGGGAGCTGTTTTTT
D gene: NA
V gene: TRBV5-1
J gene: TRBJ2-2
CDR3 length: 13
clone size: NA

CDR3 protein: CASSLLGGEKLFF
CDR3 DNA: TGTGCCAGCAGCCTCCTTGGGGGTGAAAAACTGTTTTTT
D gene: NA
V gene: TRBV5-8
J gene: TRBJ1-4
CDR3 length: 13
clone size: NA

CDR3 protein: CASRDRALSGNTIYF
CDR3 DNA: TGTGCCAGTAGAGACAGGGCCCTCTCTGGAAACACCATATATTTT
D gene: TRBD1
V gene: TRBV19
J gene: TRBJ1-3
CDR3 length: 15
clone size: NA

CDR3 protein: CASSHGQGTTYEQYF
CDR3 DNA: TGCGCCAGCAGCCACGGGCAGGGAACCACCTACGAGCAGTACTTC
D gene: NA
V gene: TRBV4-1
J gene: TRBJ2-7
CDR3 length: 15
clone size: once

CDR3 protein: CASSEPGNTEAFF
CDR3 DNA: TGTGCCAGCAGTGAACCGGGGAACACTGAAGCTTTCTTT
D gene: NA
V gene: TRBV6-1
J gene: TRBJ1-1
CDR3 length: 13
clone size: NA